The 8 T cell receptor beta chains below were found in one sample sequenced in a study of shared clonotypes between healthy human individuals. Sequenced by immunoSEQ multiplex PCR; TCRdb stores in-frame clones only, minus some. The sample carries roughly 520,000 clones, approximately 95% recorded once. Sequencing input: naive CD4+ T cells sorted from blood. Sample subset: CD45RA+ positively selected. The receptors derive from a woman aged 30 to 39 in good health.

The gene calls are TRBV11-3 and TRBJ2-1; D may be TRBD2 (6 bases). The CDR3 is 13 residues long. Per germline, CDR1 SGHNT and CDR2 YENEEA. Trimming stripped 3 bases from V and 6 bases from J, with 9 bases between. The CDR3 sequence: CASSLGGGNEQFF. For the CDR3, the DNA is TGTGCCAGCAGCTTGGGGGGAGGCAATGAGCAGTTCTTC.

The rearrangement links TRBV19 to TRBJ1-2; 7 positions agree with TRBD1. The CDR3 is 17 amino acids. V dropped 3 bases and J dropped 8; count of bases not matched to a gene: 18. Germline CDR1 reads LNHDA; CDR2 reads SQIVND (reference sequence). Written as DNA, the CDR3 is TGTGCCAGTAGTATTTTGACAGGGATAAGTGGAGTGGTCGGCTACACCTTC. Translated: CASSILTGISGVVGYTF.

CDR3 DNA sequence: TGTGCCAGCAGCCCGGGGGAGGGACTCCCCTCCGAGCAGTACTTC. Its protein is CASSPGEGLPSEQYF. This chain uses TRBV13 with TRBJ2-7; 7 positions agree with TRBD2. Germline V gene lookup returns CDR1 PRHDT and CDR2 FYEKMQ (reference sequence). V gave up 5 bases and J gave up 6 bases; unmatched junction bases: 13. This CDR3 region has 15 residues.

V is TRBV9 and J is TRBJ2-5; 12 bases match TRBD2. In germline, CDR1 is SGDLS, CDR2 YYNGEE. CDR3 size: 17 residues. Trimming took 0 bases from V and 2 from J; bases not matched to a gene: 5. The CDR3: CASSVGRLAGDQETQYF. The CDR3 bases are TGTGCCAGCAGCGTAGGGCGACTAGCGGGAGATCAAGAGACCCAGTACTTC.

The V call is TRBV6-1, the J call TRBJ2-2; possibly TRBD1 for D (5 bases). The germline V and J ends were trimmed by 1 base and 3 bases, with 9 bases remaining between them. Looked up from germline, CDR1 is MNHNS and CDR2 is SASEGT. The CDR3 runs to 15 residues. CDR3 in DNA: TGTGCCAGCAGTGAAGTTCAGGGCCACACCGGGGAGCTGTTTTTT. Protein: CASSEVQGHTGELFF.

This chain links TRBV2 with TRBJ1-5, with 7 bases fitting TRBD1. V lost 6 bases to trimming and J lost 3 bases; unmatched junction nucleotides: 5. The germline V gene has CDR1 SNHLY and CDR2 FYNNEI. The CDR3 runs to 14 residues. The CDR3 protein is CASRRGQTNQPQHF. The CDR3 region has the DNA TGTGCCAGCAGGCGGGGACAGACCAATCAGCCCCAGCATTTT. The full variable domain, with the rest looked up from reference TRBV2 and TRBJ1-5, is EPEVTQTPSHQVTQMGQEVILRCVPISNHLYFYWYRQILGQKVEFLVSFYNNEISEKSEIFDDQFSVERPDGSNFTLKIRSTKLEDSAMYFCASRRGQTNQPQHFGDGTRLSIL.

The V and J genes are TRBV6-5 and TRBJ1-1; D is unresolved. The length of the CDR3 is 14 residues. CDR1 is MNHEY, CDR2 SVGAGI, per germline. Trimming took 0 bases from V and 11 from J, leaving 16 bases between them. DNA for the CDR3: TGTGCCAGCAGTTACTCCAGGAGGTGGGATGAGGCTTTCTTT. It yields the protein CASSYSRRWDEAFF.

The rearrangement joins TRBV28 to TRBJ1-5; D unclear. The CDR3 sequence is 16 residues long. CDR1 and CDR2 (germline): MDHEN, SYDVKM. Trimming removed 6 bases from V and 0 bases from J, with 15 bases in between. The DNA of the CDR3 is TGTGCCAGCAGAAAGGACCCATCCTTTAGCAATCAGCCCCAGCATTTT. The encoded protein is CASRKDPSFSNQPQHF.